The 9 T cell receptor beta chains given below trace back to one sample, sequenced in a study of low-dose radiotherapy and immunotherapy resistance in tumors. Primers targeting TRAV and TRBV primed first-strand cDNA, covering alpha and beta chains. TCR amplification involved 15 to 20 PCR cycles with a constant-region primer and V-primer adapter. TCRdb reprocessed the reads via MiXCR and lists one record per CDR3 protein. The sample has around 15,000 distinct CDR3 sequences, about 70% seen once. These receptors originate from a human donor with advanced metastatic prostate, ovarian, gallbladder or colorectal cancer (not recorded which). This table probably holds off-target reads from a library built for another chain.

The gene calls are TRBV6-1 and TRBJ2-3, with no clear D. The germline V gene encodes CDR1 MNHNS and CDR2 SASEGT. CDR3 size: 10 residues. Trimming shortened V by 1 base and J by 8 bases, and 1 base separated the two germline ends. The CDR3 nucleotides read TGTGCCAGCAGTGAAGTTACGCAGTATTTT. Its protein product is CASSEVTQYF.

J is TRBJ2-1 and V is TRBV5-1; 10 bases are a match to TRBD1. The junction had 6 bases not matched to a gene; V was cut back by 0 bases and J by 6 bases. The CDR3 is 16 amino acids. Germline assignment: CDR1 SGHRS and CDR2 YFSETQ. In DNA form, the CDR3 reads TGCGCCAGCAGCTTGGGGGCGGGACAGGGGATCAATGAGCAGTTCTTC. It translates to CASSLGAGQGINEQFF.

The chain recombines TRBV12-3 or TRBV12-4 with TRBJ2-1; the match to TRBD1 covers 9 bases. This CDR3 region has 15 residues. The V segment lost 6 bases and the J segment 1 base; nucleotides outside the gene matches: 4. DNA for the CDR3: TGTGCCAGCAGAAAACAGGGGGCTTCCTACAATGAGCAGTTCTTC. It is translated as CASRKQGASYNEQFF.

The chain uses TRBV6-2 or TRBV6-3 and TRBJ2-7; perhaps TRBD1 as D (5 bases). Germline-derived CDR1 and CDR2 are MNHEY and SVGEGT. Trimming left V 2 bases short and J 5 bases short, with 13 bases between. This CDR3 has 14 residues. The CDR3 DNA follows: TGTGCCAGCAGTTACGGGTGGCAGGGCAACGAGCAGTACTTC. This sequence encodes CASSYGWQGNEQYF.

This clonotype was seen just once. The chain couples TRBV5-4 to TRBJ2-7; 8 bases agree with TRBD1. V was clipped by 3 bases and J by 5 bases; unmatched bases: 7. The CDR3 spans 14 residues. Germline CDR1 and CDR2: SGHNT and YYREEE (reference sequence). The DNA of the CDR3 is TGTGCCAGCAGCTGGACAGGGAAAAGGAACGAGCAGTACTTC. Translation gives CASSWTGKRNEQYF.

A single count supports this clonotype. The V and J genes are TRBV20-1 and TRBJ1-4; D ambiguous. V was trimmed by 0 bases and J by 0 bases, leaving 8 bases between them. The CDR3 is 15 residues long. Germline-derived CDR1 and CDR2 are DFQATT and SNEGSKA (reference sequence). The CDR3 protein is CSARDGSSTNEKLFF. CDR3 DNA: TGCAGTGCTAGAGACGGGTCGTCAACTAATGAAAAACTGTTTTTT.

The rearrangement links TRBV7-2 to TRBJ2-2, with 8 bases identical to TRBD2. This CDR3 contains 14 residues. In germline, CDR1 is SGHTA, CDR2 FQGNSA. The V segment lost 11 bases and the J segment 7 bases; nucleotides outside the gene matches: 12. The CDR3 reads CACYGGLEVGELFF. The CDR3 DNA is TGTGCCTGCTACGGGGGACTAGAGGTCGGGGAGCTGTTTTTT.

The chain employs TRBV11-1 and TRBJ2-5; tentatively, D is TRBD2 (5 bases). CDR1 is SGHAT, CDR2 FQDESV, per germline (reference sequence). The CDR3 runs to 15 residues. With 1 base removed from V and 3 bases from J, the gap between germline ends came to 12 bases. CDR3 sequence reads: CASSLEGRTKETQYF. For the CDR3, the DNA is TGTGCCAGCAGCTTAGAAGGGAGAACAAAAGAGACCCAGTACTTC.

Only a few counts were recorded for this clonotype. This chain links TRBV20-1 with TRBJ1-6; no firm D call. This CDR3 comprises 16 residues. The ends were cut back, 3 bases at V and 5 bases at J, with 17 bases in the middle. The germline gives CDR1 DFQATT, CDR2 SNEGSKA (reference sequence). The CDR3 region has the DNA TGCAGTGCTAGGTTGGACCTCGAGACACATAATTCACCCCTCCACTTT. It is translated as CSARLDLETHNSPLHF.